This is a list of T cell receptor beta chains from one sample in a study of radiotherapy plus CTLA-4 blockade in lung cancer. Profiled with immunoSEQ multiplex PCR; TCRdb holds only in-frame clones, not every one. This sample has approximately 82,000 clones, with approximately 82% found just once. This material consisted of peripheral blood, taken from a patient treated with radiotherapy plus ipilimumab. The receptors stem from a human donor with non-small cell lung cancer that progressed on radiotherapy plus ipilimumab. Both conserved end residues are part of each CDR3.

v_call	j_call	cdr3_aa
TRBV7-9	TRBJ1-5	CASSSRQGGAQHF
TRBV4-3	TRBJ2-3	CASSPRMGLAGGPTQYF
TRBV5-1	TRBJ1-2	CASSLQTGDYGYTF
TRBV30	TRBJ2-7	CAWSIQAGTGGRSYEQYF
TRBV5-8	TRBJ2-4	CASSLSKFKGAKNIQYF
TRBV9	TRBJ1-6	CASSPQWADSPLHF
TRBV6-5	TRBJ1-1	CARPRGKDTEAFF
TRBV29-1	TRBJ2-5	CSVEAHEGGAGVLQETQYF
TRBV7-2	TRBJ1-2	CASSPGQRQGGYTF
TRBV5-1	TRBJ2-7	CASALAEGGGSYEQYF
TRBV7-2	TRBJ2-4	CASSYPEGASAKNIQYF
TRBV27	TRBJ1-2	CASSLRGSYGYTF
TRBV5-1	TRBJ2-3	CASSFSGSGPDTQYF
TRBV2	TRBJ2-5	CASSTSGVQETQYF
TRBV4-2	TRBJ1-3	CASSQEVDTSGNTIYF
TRBV19	TRBJ2-1	CASTSTGVNNEQFF
TRBV11-2	TRBJ2-7	CASSLDPGRYEQYF